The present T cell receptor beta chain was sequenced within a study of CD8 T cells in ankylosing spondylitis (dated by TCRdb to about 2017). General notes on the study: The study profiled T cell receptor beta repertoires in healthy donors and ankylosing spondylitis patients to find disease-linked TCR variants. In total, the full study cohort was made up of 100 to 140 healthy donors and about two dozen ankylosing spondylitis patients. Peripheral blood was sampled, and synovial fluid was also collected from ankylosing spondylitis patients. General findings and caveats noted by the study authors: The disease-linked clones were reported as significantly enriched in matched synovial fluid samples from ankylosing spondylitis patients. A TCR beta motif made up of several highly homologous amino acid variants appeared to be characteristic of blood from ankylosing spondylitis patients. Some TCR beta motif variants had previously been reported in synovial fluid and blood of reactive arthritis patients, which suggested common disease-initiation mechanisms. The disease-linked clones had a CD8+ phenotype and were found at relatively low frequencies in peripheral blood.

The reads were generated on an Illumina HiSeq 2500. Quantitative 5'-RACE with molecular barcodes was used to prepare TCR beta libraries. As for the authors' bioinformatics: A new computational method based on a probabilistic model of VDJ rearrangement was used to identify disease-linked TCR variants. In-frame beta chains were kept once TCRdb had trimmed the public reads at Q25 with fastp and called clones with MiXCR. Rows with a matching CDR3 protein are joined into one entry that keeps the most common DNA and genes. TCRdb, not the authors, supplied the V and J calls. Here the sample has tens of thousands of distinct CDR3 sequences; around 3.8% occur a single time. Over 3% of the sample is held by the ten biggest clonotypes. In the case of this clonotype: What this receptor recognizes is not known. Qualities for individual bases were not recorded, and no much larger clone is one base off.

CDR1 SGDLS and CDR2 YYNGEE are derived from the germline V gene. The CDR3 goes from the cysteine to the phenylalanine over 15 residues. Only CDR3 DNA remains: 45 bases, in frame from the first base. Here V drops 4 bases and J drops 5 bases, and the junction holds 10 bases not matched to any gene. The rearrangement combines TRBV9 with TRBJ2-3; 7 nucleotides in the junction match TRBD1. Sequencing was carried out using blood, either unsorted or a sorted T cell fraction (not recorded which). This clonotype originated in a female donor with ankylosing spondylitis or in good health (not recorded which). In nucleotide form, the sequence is TGTGCCAGCAGCCCGGACAGTACAGGGGAAGATACGCAGTATTTT. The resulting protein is CASSPDSTGEDTQYF.